This T cell receptor (beta chain) was documented in a study of shared clonotypes between healthy human individuals (dated by TCRdb to the early 2020s). Concerning the study at large: A couple of women and a few men aged 18 to 49 years were included in the cohort. Each donor's leukapheresis produced roughly between about 0.8 and 8.9 billion PBMCs. For each donor, CD4 naive and CD4 memory were each run on three plates, CD8 naive on two plates, and CD8 memory on one plate. To increase sequencing depth and limit assay-specific biases, different laboratories used diverse techniques to prepare libraries and sequence TCR repertoires. To estimate repertoire size and how much clonotype sharing occurs between individuals, the study deeply sequenced the blood TCR repertoires of about five healthy adults. Overall study results and their limits: Pairwise subsampling led to the expectation that sequencing depth would affect the degree of clonotype sharing among donors. Sampling was restricted to blood, and TCR repertoires in tissue are likely to differ from TCR repertoires in blood. Compared with non-shared clonotypes, the clonotypes found in all four sorted-subset donors had higher generation probabilities. When a handful of donors were compared, the shared fraction of clonotypes was around 4.6% for naive CD4, around 4% for naive CD8, 2% to 2.5% for memory CD4, and 0.4% for memory CD8. Larger estimated clonotype richness was generally found for naive subsets than for memory subsets. Incomplete sequencing was indicated by rarefaction of sorted-subset datasets, despite the large sequencing depth. The genetic and exposure-history diversity represented was limited by the small number of donors.

This clone has just one count. It lacks a known antigen. No much larger clone is present one base from it, and per-base qualities are unavailable. V sheds 5 bases and J sheds 8 bases, leaving 15 bases between their ends. Measured from the cysteine to the phenylalanine, the CDR3 is 13 residues long. Only the CDR3 DNA stays, 39 bases, in frame from base 1. Based on the germline V gene (reference sequence), the CDR1 and CDR2 sequences are SEHNR and FQNEAQ. TCR CDR3 regions were amplified from genomic DNA by multiplex PCR using the deep immunoSEQ assay. Genomic DNA extracted from each cell subset was distributed evenly over all wells of several immunoSEQ 96-well plates, and each plate served as one replicate. Each replicate PCR for sorted subsets received 150 to 250 ng genomic DNA, equal to about 29,000 T cell genomes. Purified libraries were measured with a Qubit 3.0 fluorometer, size-checked on a Bioanalyzer 2100, and measured again with the KAPA Library Quantification kit. Every immunoSEQ 96-well plate was sequenced on a separate single-read 150-cycle Illumina NextSeq 550 flow cell. In the source study's methods: Because the immunoSEQ output held only junctional sequences and lacked quality scores, the filtering could not match the filtering applied to full-length reads. To assign V/J genes and CDR3, sequences were annotated using PyIR, a Python wrapper for IgBLAST v1.9, with IMGT germline references. Reads with weak V/J assignments (E-value above 1e-6), missing CDR3, stop codons, out-of-frame junctions, or ambiguous translated residues were removed. V3J clonotypes were defined by identical inferred V gene, J gene, and CDR3 amino acid sequence. To compute the percentage overlap between repertoires, the number of shared unique clonotypes was divided by the size of the smaller repertoire. Repertoire richness was assessed with RTK rarefaction, the Chao1 estimator, and Recon v2.1 estimates of unobserved clonotypes. For all TCRbeta clonotypes obtained by the gDNA method from a handful of donors, generation probabilities were computed with OLGA. The clones in this table, taken by TCRdb from immuneACCESS, are in-frame only. Not every clone is retained; where verified, under half of the shortfall comes from an unresolved V gene, and the cause of the rest is unknown. V, J and clone size were drawn from that table, and D and trimming were deduced from the DNA. Across this sample there are a few hundred thousand clones, with almost 97% seen only once. The ten most abundant clones make up 0.055% to 0.07% of the sample.

The donors were healthy, HIV-negative adults with no recently reported acute infections or vaccinations. All donors were Caucasian adults living in Nashville, Tennessee, USA. CD4+ T cells were enriched through magnetic negative selection, after which naive cells were positively selected on CD45RA and the remaining negative fraction served as the memory subset. After blood collection by leukapheresis, PBMCs were isolated using Ficoll-Histopaque density gradient centrifugation and then cryopreserved in the vapor phase of liquid nitrogen. Analytical flow cytometry was used to check the purity and quantity of every magnetically sorted T cell population. Genomic DNA was isolated from every sorted fraction and measured by UV absorbance on a Nanodrop 2000c.

This TCR was sampled from a woman in her twenties or thirties in good health. This sequence uses TRBV7-9 and TRBJ1-2, with the D gene call left open. The sequenced sample consisted of naive CD4+ T cells sorted from blood. Read against the paper, the sample's cell subset or site label means: CD45RA+ positively selected. The CDR3 protein sequence reads: CASSLVRAGGYTF. At the DNA level, the sequence is TGTGCCAGCAGCCTAGTAAGAGCCGGCGGCTACACCTTC.